The present TCR beta chain was sequenced within a study of metastatic and nonmetastatic thyroid tumors (dated by TCRdb to about 2020). For the study in its entirety: Repertoires were compared across peripheral blood and tumor or nodule tissue samples from malignant and benign thyroid patients. Beyond this particular receptor, the publication reports: TCR beta diversity was reported as significantly higher in malignant tumors than in benign nodules, in both blood and tumor samples.

This clone came up a few times. Which antigen it targets is not known. The input lacks base qualities; no much larger clone sits a single base away. Before undergoing thyroid surgery, none of the patients had been given any kind of treatment. The study retrospectively analysed patient clinical samples collected from the early 2010s to the late 2010s using T-cell receptor beta sequencing. The method behind the library was PCR. The listed sequencing device is Illumina HiSeq 4000. High-throughput sequencing was used to profile the TCR beta-chain CDR3 region of each patient. As for the original processing: A classifier to discriminate distant-metastatic papillary thyroid cancer patients was built from CDR3 differences across clinicopathological groups. The Shannon index was used to measure repertoire diversity, and the Morisita-Horn index was used to measure how similar tumor and blood repertoires were. Clones were called with MiXCR by TCRdb after fastp trimmed the public reads at Q25, and only in-frame beta chains were retained. For this entry, the V and J calls and clone size follow TCRdb and not the study's own pipeline. Within this sample are around 24,000 clones, with 10% to 15% of them counted one time only. The ten largest clonotypes hold 15% to 20% of the sample.

The CDR3 starts with the cysteine, ends with the phenylalanine, and has 15 residues. Left in the record is the CDR3 DNA by itself, 45 bases read in frame from the first base. Trimming leaves V shorter by 7 bases and J shorter by 10 bases, with the junction holding 11 bases beyond the gene matches. Per the germline V gene, MDHEN is the CDR1 and SYDVKM is the CDR2. The chain joins TRBV28 to TRBJ1-6; 9 bases in the junction line up with TRBD1. Sample: blood. The sequence was collected from a female donor with papillary thyroid cancer or a benign thyroid nodule (not recorded which). Some clones in this sample may be carry-over from other donors' samples. CDR3 reads: CASMQQQGARSPLHF. The DNA is TGTGCCAGCATGCAACAACAGGGGGCCCGATCACCCCTCCACTTT.